The 3 T cell receptor beta chains below come from one sample, sequenced in a study of blood T cell repertoires in COVID-19. Libraries were prepared by immunoSEQ multiplex PCR; TCRdb keeps only in-frame clonotypes and omits some of them. The table includes 250,000 to 300,000 clones, 85% to 90% detected once. The material sequenced was peripheral blood. These receptors all stem from a woman aged 25 to 39 with COVID-19, enrolled during active disease.

CDR3 coding DNA: TGCGCCAGCAGCCAAGGCCTAATACGGGGGGACGGCACAGATACGCAGTATTTT. This encodes CASSQGLIRGDGTDTQYF. This chain joins TRBV4-1 and TRBJ2-3, with 7 bases lining up with TRBD2. CDR1 and CDR2 from the germline V gene are MGHRA and YSYEKL. The CDR3 length is 18 residues. Losses at the gene ends were 1 base for V and 1 base for J; bases not matched to a gene: 11.

The chain combines TRBV19 with TRBJ2-1; a weak D match, TRBD2 (6 bases). Germline CDR1 is LNHDA and CDR2 is SQIVND (reference sequence). Trimming took off 3 bases at V and 15 bases at J, with 12 bases between the two ends. The CDR3 has 11 amino acids. The CDR3 here is CASSIPGTLFF. DNA for the CDR3: TGTGCCAGTAGTATCCCCGGGACTCTGTTCTTC.

This chain connects TRBV24-1 to TRBJ2-1; 15 bases map to TRBD2. The germline V gene encodes CDR1 KGHDR and CDR2 SFDVKD. V lost 9 bases to trimming and J lost 7 bases; unmatched junction nucleotides: 6. The CDR3 runs 15 residues. The CDR3 nucleotides are TGTGCCACCGGGGGACTAGCGGGAGGAACGAATGAGCAGTTCTTC. Its translation is CATGGLAGGTNEQFF.